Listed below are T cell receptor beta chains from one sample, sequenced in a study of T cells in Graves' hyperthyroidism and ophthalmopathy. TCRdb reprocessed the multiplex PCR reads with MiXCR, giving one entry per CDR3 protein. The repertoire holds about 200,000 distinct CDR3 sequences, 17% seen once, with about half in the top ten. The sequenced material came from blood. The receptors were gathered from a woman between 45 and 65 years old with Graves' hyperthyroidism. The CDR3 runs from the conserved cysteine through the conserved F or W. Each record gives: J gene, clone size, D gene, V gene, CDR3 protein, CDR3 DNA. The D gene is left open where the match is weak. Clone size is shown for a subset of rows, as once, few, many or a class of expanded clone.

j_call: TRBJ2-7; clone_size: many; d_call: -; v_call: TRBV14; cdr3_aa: CASSQVTGKTYEQYF; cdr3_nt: TGTGCCAGCAGCCAAGTCACAGGAAAAACCTACGAGCAGTACTTC
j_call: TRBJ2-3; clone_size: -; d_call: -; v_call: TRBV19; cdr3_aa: CASSLPGGDTQYF; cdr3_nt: TGTGCCAGTAGTCTCCCCGGTGGAGATACGCAGTATTTT
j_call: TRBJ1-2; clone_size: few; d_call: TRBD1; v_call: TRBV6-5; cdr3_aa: CASSYITGGEVYTF; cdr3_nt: TGTGCCAGCAGTTACATCACAGGGGGCGAAGTCTACACCTTC
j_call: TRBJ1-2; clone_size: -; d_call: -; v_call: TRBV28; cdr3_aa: CASSFGGVYGYTF; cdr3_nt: TGTGCCAGCAGTTTTGGCGGGGTTTATGGCTACACCTTC
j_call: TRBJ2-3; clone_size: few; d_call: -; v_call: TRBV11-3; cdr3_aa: CASSFGDTSTDTQYF; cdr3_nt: TGTGCCAGCAGCTTTGGAGACACTAGCACAGATACGCAGTATTTT
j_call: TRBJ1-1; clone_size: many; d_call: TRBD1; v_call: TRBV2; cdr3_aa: CASSYTGGGTEAFF; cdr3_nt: TGTGCCAGCAGTTATACAGGGGGGGGAACTGAAGCTTTCTTT
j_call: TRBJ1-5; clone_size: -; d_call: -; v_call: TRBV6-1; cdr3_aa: CASRTRGVGNQPQHF; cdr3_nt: TGTGCCAGCCGTACACGGGGGGTTGGCAATCAGCCCCAGCATTTT
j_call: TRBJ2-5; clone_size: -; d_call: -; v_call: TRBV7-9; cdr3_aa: CASSIDMDREQETQYF; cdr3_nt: TGTGCCAGCAGCATAGATATGGACAGAGAACAAGAGACCCAGTACTTC
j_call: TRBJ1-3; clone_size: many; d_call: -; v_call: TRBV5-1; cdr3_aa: CASSLYSTASGNTIYF; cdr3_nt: TGCGCCAGCAGTCTTTACAGTACGGCCTCTGGAAACACCATATATTTT
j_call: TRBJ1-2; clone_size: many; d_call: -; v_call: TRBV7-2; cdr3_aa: CASSLGAGVYGYTF; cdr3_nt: TGTGCCAGCAGCTTAGGGGCCGGCGTTTATGGCTACACCTTC
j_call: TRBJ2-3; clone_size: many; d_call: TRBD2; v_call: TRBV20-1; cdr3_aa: CSASSAMTSGAGTDTQYF; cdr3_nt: TGCAGTGCTAGTTCGGCCATGACTAGCGGGGCCGGCACAGATACGCAGTATTTT
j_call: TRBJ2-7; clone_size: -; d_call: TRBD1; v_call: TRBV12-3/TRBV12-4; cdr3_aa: CASSPETGYEQYF; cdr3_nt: TGTGCCAGCAGCCCAGAGACAGGGTACGAGCAGTACTTC
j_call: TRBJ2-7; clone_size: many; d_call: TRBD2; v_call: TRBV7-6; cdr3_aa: CASSPGLAGETYEQYF; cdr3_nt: TGTGCCAGCAGCCCAGGACTAGCGGGAGAGACCTACGAGCAGTACTTC
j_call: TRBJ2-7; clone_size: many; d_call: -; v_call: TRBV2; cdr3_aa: CASSFRGALPYEQYF; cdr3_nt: TGTGCCAGCAGTTTCAGGGGCGCGTTGCCCTACGAGCAGTACTTC
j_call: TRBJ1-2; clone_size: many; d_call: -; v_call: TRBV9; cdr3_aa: CASSVATTGNYGYTF; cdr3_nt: TGTGCCAGCAGCGTAGCCACAACAGGGAACTATGGCTACACCTTC
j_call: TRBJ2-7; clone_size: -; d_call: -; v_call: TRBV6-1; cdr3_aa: CASSIDSYYEQYF; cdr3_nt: TGTGCCAGCAGTATTGACAGCTACTACGAGCAGTACTTC
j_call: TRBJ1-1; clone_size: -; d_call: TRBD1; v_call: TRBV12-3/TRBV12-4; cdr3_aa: CASRDTGGKDTEAFF; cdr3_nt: TGTGCCAGCAGGGATACAGGGGGAAAAGACACTGAAGCTTTCTTT
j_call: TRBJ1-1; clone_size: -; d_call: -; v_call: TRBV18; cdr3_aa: CASSPFSAGTEAFF; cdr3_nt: TGTGCCAGCTCACCATTTTCCGCGGGGACTGAAGCTTTCTTT
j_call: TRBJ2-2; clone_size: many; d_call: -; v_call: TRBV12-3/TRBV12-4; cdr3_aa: CASRLTDTGELFF; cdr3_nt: TGTGCCAGCAGGTTAACGGACACCGGGGAGCTGTTTTTT
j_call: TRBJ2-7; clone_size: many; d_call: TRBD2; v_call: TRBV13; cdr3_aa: CASSFRGGRSYEQYF; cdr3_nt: TGTGCCAGCAGCTTCCGGGGCGGGAGGTCCTACGAGCAGTACTTC
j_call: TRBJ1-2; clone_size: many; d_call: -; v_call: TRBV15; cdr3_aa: CATSSDTLGGYTF; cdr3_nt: TGTGCCACCAGCAGCGACACCCTAGGAGGCTACACCTTC
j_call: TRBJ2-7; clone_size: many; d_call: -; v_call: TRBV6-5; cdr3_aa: CASSYTVPGTPRQFSYEQYF; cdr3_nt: TGTGCCAGCAGTTACACCGTCCCGGGGACACCTCGTCAATTCTCCTACGAGCAGTACTTC
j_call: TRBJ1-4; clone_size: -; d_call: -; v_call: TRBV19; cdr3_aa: CASSMPGRGNEKLFF; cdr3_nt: TGTGCCAGTAGTATGCCGGGACGGGGTAATGAAAAACTGTTTTTT
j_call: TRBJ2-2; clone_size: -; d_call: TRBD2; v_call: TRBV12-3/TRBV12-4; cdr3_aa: CASSFGAGGRPNTGELFF; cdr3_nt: TGTGCCAGCAGTTTTGGAGCGGGAGGCCGTCCGAACACCGGGGAGCTGTTTTTT
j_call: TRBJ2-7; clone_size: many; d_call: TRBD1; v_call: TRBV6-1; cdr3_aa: CASRTDRGVHEQYF; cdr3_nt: TGTGCCAGCAGAACCGACAGGGGTGTGCACGAGCAGTACTTC
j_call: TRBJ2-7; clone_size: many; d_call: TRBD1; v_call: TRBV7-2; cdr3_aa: CASSPRTGATYEQYF; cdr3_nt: TGTGCCAGCAGCCCACGGACAGGGGCGACCTACGAGCAGTACTTC
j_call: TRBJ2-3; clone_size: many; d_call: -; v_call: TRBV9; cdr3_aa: CASSVGGPSTDTQYF; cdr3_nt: TGTGCCAGCAGCGTAGGCGGACCGAGCACAGATACGCAGTATTTT
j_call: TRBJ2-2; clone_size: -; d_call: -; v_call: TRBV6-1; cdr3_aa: CASSEARQGADTGELFF; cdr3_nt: TGTGCCAGCAGTGAAGCGCGGCAGGGAGCGGACACCGGGGAGCTGTTTTTT
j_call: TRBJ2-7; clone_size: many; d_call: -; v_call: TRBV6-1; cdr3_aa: CASSEEGFSSYEQYF; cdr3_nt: TGTGCCAGCAGTGAAGAGGGTTTCTCCTCCTACGAGCAGTACTTC
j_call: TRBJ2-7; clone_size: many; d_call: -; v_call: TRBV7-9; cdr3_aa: CASSLGIGGYEQYF; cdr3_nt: TGTGCCAGCAGCTTAGGCATAGGCGGCTACGAGCAGTACTTC
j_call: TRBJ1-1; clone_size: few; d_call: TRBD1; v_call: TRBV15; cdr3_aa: CATSSGQDNTEAFF; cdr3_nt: TGTGCCACCAGCAGTGGACAGGATAACACTGAAGCTTTCTTT
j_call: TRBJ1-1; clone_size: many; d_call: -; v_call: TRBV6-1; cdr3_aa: CASSKDSSGAFF; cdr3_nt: TGTGCCAGCAGTAAGGACAGTTCTGGAGCTTTCTTT
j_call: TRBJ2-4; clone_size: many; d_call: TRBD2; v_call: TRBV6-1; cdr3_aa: CASAGTSKNIQYF; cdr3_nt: TGTGCCAGTGCCGGGACTAGCAAAAACATTCAGTACTTC
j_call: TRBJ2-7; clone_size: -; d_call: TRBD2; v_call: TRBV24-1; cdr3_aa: CATSAPSGETYEQYF; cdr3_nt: TGTGCCACCAGTGCCCCTAGCGGGGAAACCTACGAGCAGTACTTC
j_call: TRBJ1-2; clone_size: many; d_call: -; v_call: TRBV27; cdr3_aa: CASSYGGELNYGYTF; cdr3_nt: TGTGCCAGCAGTTATGGGGGAGAGCTTAACTATGGCTACACCTTC
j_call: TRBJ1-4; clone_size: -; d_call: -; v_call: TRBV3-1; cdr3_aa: CASTRGEEKLFF; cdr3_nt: TGTGCCAGCACCCGAGGAGAGGAAAAACTGTTTTTT
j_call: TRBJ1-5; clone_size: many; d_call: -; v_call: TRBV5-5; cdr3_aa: CASSITGWGNQPQHF; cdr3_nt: TGTGCCAGCAGCATTACAGGGTGGGGCAATCAGCCCCAGCATTTT
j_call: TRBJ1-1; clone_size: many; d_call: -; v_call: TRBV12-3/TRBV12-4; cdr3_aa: CASSPSGGREAFF; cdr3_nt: TGTGCCAGCAGTCCGTCGGGTGGGCGGGAAGCTTTCTTT
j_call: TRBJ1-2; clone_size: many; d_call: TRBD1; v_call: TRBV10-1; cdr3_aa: CASSESSDRSIYTF; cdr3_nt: TGCGCCAGCAGTGAGTCGTCGGACAGGTCGATATACACCTTC
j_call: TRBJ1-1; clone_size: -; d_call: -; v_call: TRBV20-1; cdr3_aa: CSASSGGPSTEAFF; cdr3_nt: TGCAGTGCTAGTTCAGGAGGTCCGAGCACTGAAGCTTTCTTT
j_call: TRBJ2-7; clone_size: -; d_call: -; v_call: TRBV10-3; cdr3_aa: CAIRGGDNLYEQYF; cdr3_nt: TGTGCCATCCGAGGGGGGGACAACCTCTACGAGCAGTACTTC
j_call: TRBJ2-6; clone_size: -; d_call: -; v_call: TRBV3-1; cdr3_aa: CASSQAAGANVLTF; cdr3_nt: TGTGCCAGCAGCCAGGCGGCTGGGGCCAACGTCCTGACTTTC
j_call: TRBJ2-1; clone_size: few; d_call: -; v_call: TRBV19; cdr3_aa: CASGPFYNEQFF; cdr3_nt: TGTGCCAGCGGGCCTTTCTACAATGAGCAGTTCTTC
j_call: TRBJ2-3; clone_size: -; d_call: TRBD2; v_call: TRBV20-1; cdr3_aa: CSATSGRAGSTDTQYF; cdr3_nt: TGCAGTGCTACCAGCGGGAGGGCTGGTAGCACAGATACGCAGTATTTT
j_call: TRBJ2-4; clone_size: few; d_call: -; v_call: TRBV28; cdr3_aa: CASSLRGPGKEYF; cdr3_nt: TGTGCCAGCAGTTTAAGGGGACCCGGTAAAGAGTACTTC
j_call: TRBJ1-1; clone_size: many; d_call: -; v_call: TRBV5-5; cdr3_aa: CASSLWGGGTEAFF; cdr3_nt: TGTGCCAGCAGCTTGTGGGGAGGGGGCACTGAAGCTTTCTTT
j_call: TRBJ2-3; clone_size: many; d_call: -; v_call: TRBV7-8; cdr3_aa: CASSQSGVSTDTQYF; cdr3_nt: TGTGCCAGCAGCCAGAGCGGAGTGAGCACAGATACGCAGTATTTT
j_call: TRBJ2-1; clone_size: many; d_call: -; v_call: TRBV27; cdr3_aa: CASSLSSITGNEQFF; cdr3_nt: TGTGCCAGCAGTTTATCGAGTATTACGGGGAATGAGCAGTTCTTC
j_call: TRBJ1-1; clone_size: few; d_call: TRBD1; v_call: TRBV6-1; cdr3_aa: CASRLIRTGGTEAFF; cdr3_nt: TGTGCCAGCAGGCTTATACGAACAGGGGGCACTGAAGCTTTCTTT
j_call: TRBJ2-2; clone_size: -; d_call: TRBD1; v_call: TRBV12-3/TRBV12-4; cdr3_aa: CASSALQGTGELFF; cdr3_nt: TGTGCCAGCAGTGCCTTACAGGGGACCGGGGAGCTGTTTTTT
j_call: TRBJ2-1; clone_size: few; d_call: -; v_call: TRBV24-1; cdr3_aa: CATSDPGLETYNEQFF; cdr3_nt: TGTGCCACCAGTGATCCGGGACTCGAAACTTACAATGAGCAGTTCTTC